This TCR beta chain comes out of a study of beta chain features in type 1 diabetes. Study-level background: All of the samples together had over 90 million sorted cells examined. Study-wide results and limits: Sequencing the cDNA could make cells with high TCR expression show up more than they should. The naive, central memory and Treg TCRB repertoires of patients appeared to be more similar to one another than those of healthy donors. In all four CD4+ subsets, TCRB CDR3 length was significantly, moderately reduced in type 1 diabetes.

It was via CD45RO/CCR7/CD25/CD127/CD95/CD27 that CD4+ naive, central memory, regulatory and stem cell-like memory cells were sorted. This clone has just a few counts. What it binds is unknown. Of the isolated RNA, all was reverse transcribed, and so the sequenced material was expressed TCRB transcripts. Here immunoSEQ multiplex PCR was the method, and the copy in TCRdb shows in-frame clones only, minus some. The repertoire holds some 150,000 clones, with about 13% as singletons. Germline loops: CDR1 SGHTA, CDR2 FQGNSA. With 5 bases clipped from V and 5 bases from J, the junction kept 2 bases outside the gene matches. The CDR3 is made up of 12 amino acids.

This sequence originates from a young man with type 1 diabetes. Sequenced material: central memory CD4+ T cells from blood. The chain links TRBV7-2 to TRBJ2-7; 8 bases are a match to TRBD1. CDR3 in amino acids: CASSPGQDEQYF. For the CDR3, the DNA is TGTGCCAGCAGCCCGGGACAGGACGAGCAGTACTTC.